One sample yielded the 17 T cell receptor beta chains listed below, sequenced in a study of identical twins. Using its own MiXCR run on the 5' RACE reads, TCRdb lists one record per CDR3 protein. The sample lists 200,000 to 250,000 distinct CDR3 sequences; 9.5% to 15% were seen once. The same data also went into a second study, on yellow fever vaccine responses in identical twins.

Material for sequencing was memory (CD45RO+) T cells sorted from blood. The receptors here all came from a woman aged 18-29 years in good health.

The chain carries TRBV4-2 and TRBJ2-5; 10 bases are shared with TRBD2. The CDR3 has 16 amino acids. Per the germline V gene, CDR1 is LGHNA and CDR2 is YNFKEQ. V gave up 0 bases and J gave up 6 bases; unmatched junction bases: 7. In DNA, the CDR3 is TGTGCCAGCAGCCAAGAGGAACTAGCGGGAACAAAGACCCAGTACTTC. Amino acid sequence: CASSQEELAGTKTQYF.

This clonotype has only a few counts. The chain employs TRBV3-1 and TRBJ2-7, with D possibly being TRBD2 (6 bases). This CDR3 has 13 residues. Trimming left V 7 bases short and J 1 base short, with 11 bases between. Per the germline V gene, CDR1 is LGHDT and CDR2 is YNNKEL (reference sequence). The CDR3 reads CASNQGLSYEQYF. The DNA of the CDR3 is TGTGCCAGCAACCAGGGACTGTCCTACGAGCAGTACTTC.

This clonotype was counted ten times or more. The chain recombines TRBV12-3 or TRBV12-4 with TRBJ1-5; D gene uncertain. The CDR3 extends over 13 amino acids. V was clipped by 5 bases and J by 5 bases, with 10 bases between them. CDR3 nucleotide sequence: TGTGCCAGCAGTCGGCAGGAGGATCAGCCCCAGCATTTT. It is translated as CASSRQEDQPQHF.

This sequence joins TRBV6-5 and TRBJ2-1; D is tentatively TRBD1 or TRBD2 (5 bases each). Trimming stripped 0 bases from V and 7 bases from J, with 10 bases between. CDR1 and CDR2 (germline): MNHEY, SVGAGI. CDR3 length equals 14 residues. Written as DNA, the CDR3 is TGTGCCAGCAGTTACTCGTCTGAGGGGAATGAGCAGTTCTTC. This codes for CASSYSSEGNEQFF.

Many counts were recorded for this clonotype. The rearrangement joins TRBV29-1 to TRBJ1-5; 12 nucleotides agree with TRBD1. After removal of 6 bases from V and 8 bases from J, the junction contained 14 bases not matched to a gene. Germline V gene lookup returns CDR1 SQVTM and CDR2 ANQGSEA. The CDR3 spans 16 residues. CDR3 amino acids: CSVSFGTGGIIEPQHF. CDR3 DNA sequence: TGCAGCGTCTCCTTTGGGACAGGGGGCATAATTGAGCCCCAGCATTTT.

This clonotype was seen only a few times. This chain connects TRBV4-2 to TRBJ2-1; 9 bases are shared with TRBD2. Trimming cost V 1 base and J 8 bases; bases outside gene matches: 9. The germline CDR1 and CDR2 sequences are LGHNA and YNFKEQ. This CDR3 comprises 16 residues. DNA of the CDR3: TGTGCCAGCAGCCAAGTCGAGGTGGCGGGGGGGCATGAGCAGTTCTTC. Residues: CASSQVEVAGGHEQFF.

Many counts were recorded for this clonotype. V is TRBV5-1 and J is TRBJ2-2, with TRBD2 matching 14 bases. The V gene end was trimmed by 5 bases and the J gene end by 3 bases; junction bases not matched to a gene: 0. Per the germline V gene, CDR1 is SGHRS and CDR2 is YFSETQ. CDR3 length: 15 amino acids. The CDR3 spells CASRGLAGDTGELFF. The DNA of the CDR3 is TGCGCCAGCAGGGGACTAGCGGGGGACACCGGGGAGCTGTTTTTT. The full variable domain, completed using reference TRBV5-1 and TRBJ2-2, is KAGVTQTPRYLIKTRGQQVTLSCSPISGHRSVSWYQQTPGQGLQFLFEYFSETQRNKGNFPGRFSGRQFSNSRSEMNVSTLELGDSALYLCASRGLAGDTGELFFGEGSRLTVL.

This clonotype was detected ten times or more. V usage is TRBV9 and J usage is TRBJ2-3, with 12 bases identical to TRBD2. The J segment lost 5 bases and the V segment lost 0 bases, leaving 4 bases of the junction unmatched. Germline values: CDR1 SGDLS, CDR2 YYNGEE. This CDR3 comprises 16 residues. CDR3 loop: CASSVGLAGVGDTQYF. The DNA for the CDR3 is TGTGCCAGCAGCGTAGGACTAGCGGGGGTAGGAGATACGCAGTATTTT.

This clonotype was counted between two and nine times. The chain links TRBV11-2 to TRBJ2-3, with TRBD2 matching over 12 bases. Germline trimming cut 2 bases from V and 5 bases from J; bases unmatched to any gene: 5. The CDR3 contains 16 residues. CDR1 is SGHAT and CDR2 is FQNNGV in the germline V gene. CDR3 sequence reads: CASSLSPGLAGDTQYF. CDR3 DNA: TGTGCCAGCAGCTTATCCCCGGGACTAGCGGGAGATACGCAGTATTTT.

V and J are TRBV28 and TRBJ2-4; 8 nucleotides agree with TRBD1. V gave up 6 bases and J gave up 4 bases; unmatched junction bases: 5. Germline V lookup: CDR1 MDHEN, CDR2 SYDVKM. This CDR3 region has 14 residues. As DNA, the CDR3 is TGTGCCAGCAGCAGGGGGCTTGATAAAAACATTCAGTACTTC. Protein sequence: CASSRGLDKNIQYF.

This clonotype was counted ten times or more. Compared with germline, one end of the junction differs, possibly owing to a read error. The V gene is TRBV5-1, the J gene TRBJ2-1, with D perhaps given as TRBD1 or TRBD2 (5 bases each). This CDR3 is built from 15 residues. CDR1 and CDR2 (germline): SGHRS, YFSETQ. Written as DNA, the CDR3 is TGCGCCAGCAGCTTCGATGGGACGACCGAACTAAAATCTATCTTC. Protein sequence: CASSFDGTTELKSIF.

V gene TRBV11-2 combines with J gene TRBJ2-1; 10 nucleotides align to TRBD2. Germline V CDR1 and CDR2: SGHAT, FQNNGV. The ends lost 0 bases at V and 2 bases at J; junction bases unmatched: 4. This CDR3 is 17 amino acids long. CDR3 DNA: TGTGCCAGCAGCTTAGATCCAGGACTAGCGGCCTACAATGAGCAGTTCTTC. This translates into CASSLDPGLAAYNEQFF.

The V gene is TRBV20-1, the J gene TRBJ2-7; 8 nucleotides align to TRBD2. V shed 6 bases, J shed 5 bases, and the junction held 6 bases outside the gene matches. Germline V CDR1 and CDR2: DFQATT, SNEGSKA (reference sequence). This CDR3 contains 12 residues. The CDR3 DNA reads TGCAGTGCCGCGGGAGGCCTTGACGAGCAGTACTTC. Amino acid sequence: CSAAGGLDEQYF.

The chain is built from TRBV28 and TRBJ2-1; TRBD2 matches 7 bases. Germline CDR1 is MDHEN and CDR2 is SYDVKM. V shed 4 bases, J shed 10 bases, and the junction held 4 bases outside the gene matches. This CDR3 contains 12 residues. The CDR3 region is CASSSWRGEQFF. CDR3 DNA sequence: TGTGCCAGCAGTTCCTGGCGGGGGGAGCAGTTCTTC.

The chain joins TRBV6-1 to TRBJ2-7; D tentatively reads TRBD1 or TRBD2 (7 bases each). Trimming stripped 6 bases from V and 3 bases from J, with 15 bases between. CDR1 is MNHNS, CDR2 SASEGT, per germline. The CDR3 is 14 residues long. The CDR3 DNA follows: TGTGCCAGCAGCCTTCAGGGGGGGGGCTACGAGCAGTACTTC. Amino acid sequence: CASSLQGGGYEQYF.

The J gene is TRBJ2-3, the V gene TRBV5-8; weak D call: TRBD1 (5 bases). V lost 0 bases and J 8 bases, leaving 16 bases between the germline ends. Germline CDR1 reads SGHTS; CDR2 reads YDEGEE. The CDR3 runs to 15 residues. The CDR3 loop reads CASSLARVGIGTQYF. The CDR3 bases are TGTGCCAGCAGCTTGGCCAGGGTCGGCATTGGTACGCAGTATTTT.

J is TRBJ2-6 and V is TRBV6-5; D not certain. Trimming stripped 4 bases from V and 2 bases from J, with 3 bases between. In germline, CDR1 is MNHEY, CDR2 SVGAGI. This CDR3 spans 13 amino acids. The CDR3 protein is CASSSPGANVLTF. Here the CDR3 DNA reads TGTGCCAGCAGTTCCCCTGGGGCCAACGTCCTGACTTTC.